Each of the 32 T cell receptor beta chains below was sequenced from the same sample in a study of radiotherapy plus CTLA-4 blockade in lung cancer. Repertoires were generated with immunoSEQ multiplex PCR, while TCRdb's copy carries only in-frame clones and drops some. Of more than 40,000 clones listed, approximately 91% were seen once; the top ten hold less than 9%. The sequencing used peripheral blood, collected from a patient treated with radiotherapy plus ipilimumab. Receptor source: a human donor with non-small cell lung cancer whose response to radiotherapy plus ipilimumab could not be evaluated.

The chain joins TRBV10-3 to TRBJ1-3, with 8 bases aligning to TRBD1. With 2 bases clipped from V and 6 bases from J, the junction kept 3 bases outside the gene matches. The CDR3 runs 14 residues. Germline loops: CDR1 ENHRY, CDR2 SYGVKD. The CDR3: CAISEPRGPNTIYF. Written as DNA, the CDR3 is TGTGCCATCAGTGAGCCCAGGGGGCCAAACACCATATATTTT.

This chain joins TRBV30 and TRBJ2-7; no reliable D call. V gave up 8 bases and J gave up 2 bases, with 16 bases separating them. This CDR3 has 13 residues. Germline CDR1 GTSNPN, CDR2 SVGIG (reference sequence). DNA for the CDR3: TGTGCCCATAGTCGCGAGTGTACCTACGAGCAGTACTTC. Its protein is CAHSRECTYEQYF.

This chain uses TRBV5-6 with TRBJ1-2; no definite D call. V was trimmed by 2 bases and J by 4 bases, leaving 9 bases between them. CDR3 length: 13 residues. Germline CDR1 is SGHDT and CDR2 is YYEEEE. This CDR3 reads CASSLSSGYGYTF. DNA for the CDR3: TGTGCCAGCAGCTTATCGTCCGGCTATGGCTACACCTTC.

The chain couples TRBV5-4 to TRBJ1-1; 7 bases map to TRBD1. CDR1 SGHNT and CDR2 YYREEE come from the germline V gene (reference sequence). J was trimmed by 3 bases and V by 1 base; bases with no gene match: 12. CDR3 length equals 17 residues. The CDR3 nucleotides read TGTGCCAGCAGCTTGTCCCCGGGTTTACAGGGGTACACTGAAGCTTTCTTT. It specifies CASSLSPGLQGYTEAFF. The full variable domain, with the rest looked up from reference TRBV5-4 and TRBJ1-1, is ETGVTQSPTHLIKTRGQQVTLRCSSQSGHNTVSWYQQALGQGPQFIFQYYREEENGRGNFPPRFSGLQFPNYSSELNVNALELDDSALYLCASSLSPGLQGYTEAFFGQGTRLTVV.

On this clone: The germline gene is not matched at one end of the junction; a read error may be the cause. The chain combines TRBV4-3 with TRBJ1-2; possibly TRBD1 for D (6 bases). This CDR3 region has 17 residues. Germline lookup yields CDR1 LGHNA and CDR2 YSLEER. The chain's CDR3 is CASSQDWGRTGNYGHTF. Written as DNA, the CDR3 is TGCGCCAGCAGCCAAGATTGGGGGCGCACAGGGAACTATGGCCACACCTTC.

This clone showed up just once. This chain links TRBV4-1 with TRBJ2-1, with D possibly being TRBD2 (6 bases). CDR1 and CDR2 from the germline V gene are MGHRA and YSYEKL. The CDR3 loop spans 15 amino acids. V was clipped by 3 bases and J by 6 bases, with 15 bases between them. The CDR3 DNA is TGCGCCAGCAGCCAGGGGCTGACTAGTCCCAATGAGCAGTTCTTC. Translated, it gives CASSQGLTSPNEQFF.

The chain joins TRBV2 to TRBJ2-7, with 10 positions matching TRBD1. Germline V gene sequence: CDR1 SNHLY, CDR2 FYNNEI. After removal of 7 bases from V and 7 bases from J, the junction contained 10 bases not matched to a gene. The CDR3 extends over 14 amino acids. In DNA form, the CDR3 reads TGTGCCAGCAAAGACAGGGGGCGGCTTTGGGAGCAGTACTTC. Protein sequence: CASKDRGRLWEQYF.

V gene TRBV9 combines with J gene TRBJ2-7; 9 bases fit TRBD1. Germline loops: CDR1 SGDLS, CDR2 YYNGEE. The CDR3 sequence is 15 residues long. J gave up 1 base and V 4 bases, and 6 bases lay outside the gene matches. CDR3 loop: CASSSGGQGSYEQYF. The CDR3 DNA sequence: TGTGCCAGCAGCTCCGGGGGACAGGGATCCTACGAGCAGTACTTC.

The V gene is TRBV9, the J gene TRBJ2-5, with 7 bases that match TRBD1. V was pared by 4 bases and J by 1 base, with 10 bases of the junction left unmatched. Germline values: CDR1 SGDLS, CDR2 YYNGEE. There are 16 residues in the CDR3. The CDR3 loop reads CASSPTPGTAQETQYF. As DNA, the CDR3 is TGTGCCAGCAGCCCTACTCCCGGGACAGCCCAAGAGACCCAGTACTTC.

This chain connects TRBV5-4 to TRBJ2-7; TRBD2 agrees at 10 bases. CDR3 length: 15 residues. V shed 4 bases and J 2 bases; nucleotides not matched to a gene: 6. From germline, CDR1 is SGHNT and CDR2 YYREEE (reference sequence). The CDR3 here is CASSPRTSGPYEQYF. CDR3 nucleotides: TGTGCCAGCAGCCCCAGGACTAGCGGACCCTACGAGCAGTACTTC. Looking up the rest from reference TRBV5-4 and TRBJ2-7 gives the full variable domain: ETGVTQSPTHLIKTRGQQVTLRCSSQSGHNTVSWYQQALGQGPQFIFQYYREEENGRGNFPPRFSGLQFPNYSSELNVNALELDDSALYLCASSPRTSGPYEQYFGPGTRLTVT.

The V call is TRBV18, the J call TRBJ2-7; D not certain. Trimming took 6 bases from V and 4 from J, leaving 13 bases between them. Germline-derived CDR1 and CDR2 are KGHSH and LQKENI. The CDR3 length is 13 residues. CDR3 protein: CASSSNGEYEQYF. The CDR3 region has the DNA TGTGCCAGCTCGTCGAATGGAGAATACGAGCAGTACTTC.

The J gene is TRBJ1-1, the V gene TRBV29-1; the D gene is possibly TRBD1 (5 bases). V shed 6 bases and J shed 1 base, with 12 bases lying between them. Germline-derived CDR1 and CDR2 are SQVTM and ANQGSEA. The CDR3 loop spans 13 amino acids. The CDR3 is CSVRTTQNTEAFF. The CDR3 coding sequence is TGCAGCGTACGGACAACGCAGAACACTGAAGCTTTCTTT. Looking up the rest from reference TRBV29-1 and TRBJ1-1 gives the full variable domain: SAVISQKPSRDICQRGTSLTIQCQVDSQVTMMFWYRQQPGQSLTLIATANQGSEATYESGFVIDKFPISRPNLTFSTLTVSNMSPEDSSIYLCSVRTTQNTEAFFGQGTRLTVV.

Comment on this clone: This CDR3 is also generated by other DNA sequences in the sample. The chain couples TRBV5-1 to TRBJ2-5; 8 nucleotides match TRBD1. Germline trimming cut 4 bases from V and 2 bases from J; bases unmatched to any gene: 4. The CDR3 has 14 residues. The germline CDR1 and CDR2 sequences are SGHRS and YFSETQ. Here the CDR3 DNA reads TGCGCCAGCAGCACCGGACAGGGTCAAGAGACCCAGTACTTC. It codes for CASSTGQGQETQYF.

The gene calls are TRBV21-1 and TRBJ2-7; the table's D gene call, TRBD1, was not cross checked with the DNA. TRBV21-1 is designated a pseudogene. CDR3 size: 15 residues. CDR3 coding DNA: TGTGCCAGCAGCATCCCTCCGGCAGGCTCCTACGAGCAGTACTTC. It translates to CASSIPPAGSYEQYF.

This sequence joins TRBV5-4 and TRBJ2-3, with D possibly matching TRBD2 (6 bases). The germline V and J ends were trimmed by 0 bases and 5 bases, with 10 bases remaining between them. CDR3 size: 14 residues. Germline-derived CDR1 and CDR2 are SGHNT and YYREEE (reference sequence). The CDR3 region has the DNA TGTGCCAGCAGCTTGGCGGCGGGATTAGATACGCAGTATTTT. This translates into CASSLAAGLDTQYF. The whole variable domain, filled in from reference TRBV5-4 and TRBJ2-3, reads ETGVTQSPTHLIKTRGQQVTLRCSSQSGHNTVSWYQQALGQGPQFIFQYYREEENGRGNFPPRFSGLQFPNYSSELNVNALELDDSALYLCASSLAAGLDTQYFGPGTRLTVL.

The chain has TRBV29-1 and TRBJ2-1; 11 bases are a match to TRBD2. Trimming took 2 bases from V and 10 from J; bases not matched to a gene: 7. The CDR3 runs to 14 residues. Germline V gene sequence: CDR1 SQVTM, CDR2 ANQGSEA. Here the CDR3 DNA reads TGCAGCGTTGAAATAGCGGGAGGGATTCAGGAGCAGTTCTTC. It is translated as CSVEIAGGIQEQFF.

Here the CDR3 reads CASSNAGGTRTGELFF. The DNA of the CDR3 is TGTGCCAGCAGCAACGCCGGGGGGACGCGCACCGGGGAGCTGTTTTTT. V is TRBV5-6 and J is TRBJ2-2; 7 bases match TRBD2. V was pared by 4 bases and J by 4 bases, with 10 bases of the junction left unmatched. In germline, CDR1 is SGHDT, CDR2 YYEEEE. The CDR3 runs 16 residues.

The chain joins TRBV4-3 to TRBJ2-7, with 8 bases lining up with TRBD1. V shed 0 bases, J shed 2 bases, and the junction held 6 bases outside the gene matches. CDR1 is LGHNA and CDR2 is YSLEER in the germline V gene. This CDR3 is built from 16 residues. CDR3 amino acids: CASSQEFQGAAYEQYF. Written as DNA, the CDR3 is TGCGCCAGCAGCCAAGAATTTCAGGGGGCGGCCTACGAGCAGTACTTC.

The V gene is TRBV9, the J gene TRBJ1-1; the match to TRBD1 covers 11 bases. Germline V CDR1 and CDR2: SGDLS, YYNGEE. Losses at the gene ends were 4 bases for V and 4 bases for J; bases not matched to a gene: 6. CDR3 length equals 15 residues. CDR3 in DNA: TGTGCCAGCAGCCTGGACAGGGGGCGCGGCACTGAAGCTTTCTTT. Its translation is CASSLDRGRGTEAFF.

The CDR3 region is CASSPERSSDGYTF. The CDR3 DNA reads TGTGCCAGCTCACCAGAACGGTCTAGCGATGGCTACACCTTC. The genes are TRBV18 and TRBJ1-2; D call uncertain. V gave up 2 bases and J gave up 6 bases, with 13 bases separating them. The CDR3 extends over 14 amino acids. Germline values: CDR1 KGHSH, CDR2 LQKENI.

The CDR3 sequence: CASSLDAGGEYNEQFF. DNA of the CDR3: TGCGCCAGCAGCTTGGATGCGGGAGGGGAATACAATGAGCAGTTCTTC. The rearrangement uses TRBV5-1 and TRBJ2-1, with 9 bases aligning to TRBD2. The CDR3 extends over 16 amino acids. Trimming at V came to 0 bases and at J to 4 bases, leaving 5 bases not matched to a gene. CDR1 and CDR2 (germline): SGHRS, YFSETQ. The full variable domain, its missing parts supplied by reference TRBV5-1 and TRBJ2-1, is KAGVTQTPRYLIKTRGQQVTLSCSPISGHRSVSWYQQTPGQGLQFLFEYFSETQRNKGNFPGRFSGRQFSNSRSEMNVSTLELGDSALYLCASSLDAGGEYNEQFFGPGTRLTVL.

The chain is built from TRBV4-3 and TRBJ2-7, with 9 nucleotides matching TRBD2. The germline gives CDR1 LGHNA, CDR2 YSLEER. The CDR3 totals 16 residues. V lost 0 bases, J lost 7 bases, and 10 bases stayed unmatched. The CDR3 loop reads CASSQDLGAGGPEQYF. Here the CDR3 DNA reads TGCGCCAGCAGCCAAGATCTAGGGGCGGGAGGGCCTGAGCAGTACTTC.

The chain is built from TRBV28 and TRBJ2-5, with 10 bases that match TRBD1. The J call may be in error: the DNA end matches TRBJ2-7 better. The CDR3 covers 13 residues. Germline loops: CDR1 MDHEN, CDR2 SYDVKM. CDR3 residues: CASRGQGGYEQYF. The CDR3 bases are TGTGCCAGCAGAGGACAGGGGGGGTACGAGCAGTACTTC.

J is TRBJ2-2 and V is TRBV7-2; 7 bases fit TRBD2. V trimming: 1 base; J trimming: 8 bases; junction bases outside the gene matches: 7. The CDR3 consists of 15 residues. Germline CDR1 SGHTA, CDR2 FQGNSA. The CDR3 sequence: CASSLDAGLPGELFF. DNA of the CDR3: TGTGCCAGCAGCTTAGACGCGGGACTACCAGGGGAGCTGTTTTTT. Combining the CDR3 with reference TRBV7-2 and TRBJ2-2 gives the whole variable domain GAGVSQSPSNKVTEKGKDVELRCDPISGHTALYWYRQSLGQGLEFLIYFQGNSAPDKSGLPSDRFSAERTGGSVSTLTIQRTQQEDSAVYLCASSLDAGLPGELFFGEGSRLTVL.

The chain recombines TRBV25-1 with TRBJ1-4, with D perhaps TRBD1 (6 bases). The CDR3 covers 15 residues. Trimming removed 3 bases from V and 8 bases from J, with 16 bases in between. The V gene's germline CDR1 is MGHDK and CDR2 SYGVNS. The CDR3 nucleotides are TGTGCCAGCAGTGACAAGGACGGGGGGCGAGAAAAACTGTTTTTT. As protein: CASSDKDGGREKLFF.

The CDR3 region is CASRGLNNEQFF. In nucleotides, the CDR3 is TGTGCCAGCAGGGGCTTGAATAATGAGCAGTTCTTC. The chain joins TRBV5-4 to TRBJ2-1; D unresolved. This CDR3 has 12 residues. Germline V gene data show CDR1 as SGHNT and CDR2 as YYREEE (reference sequence). V was clipped by 5 bases and J by 7 bases, with 10 bases between them.

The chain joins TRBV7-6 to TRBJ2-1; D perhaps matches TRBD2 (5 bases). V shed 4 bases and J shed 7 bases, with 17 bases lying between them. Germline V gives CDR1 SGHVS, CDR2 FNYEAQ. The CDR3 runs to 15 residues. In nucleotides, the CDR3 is TGTGCCAGCAGCTCCCAGCCGGCCGGGATAAATGAGCAGTTCTTC. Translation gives CASSSQPAGINEQFF.

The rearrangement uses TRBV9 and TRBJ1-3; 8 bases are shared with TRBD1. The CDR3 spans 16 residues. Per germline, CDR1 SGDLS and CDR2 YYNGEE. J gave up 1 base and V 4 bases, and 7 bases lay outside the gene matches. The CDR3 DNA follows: TGTGCCAGCAGCCCACGACAGGGGACATCTGGAAACACCATATATTTT. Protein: CASSPRQGTSGNTIYF.

The chain's CDR3 is CACPFRGGGTDTQYF. In DNA, the CDR3 is TGTGCCTGCCCCTTTAGGGGAGGCGGCACAGATACGCAGTATTTT. The rearrangement joins TRBV30 to TRBJ2-3; a possible D gene is TRBD2 (6 bases). The V and J ends lost 6 bases and 1 base respectively, with 17 bases between them. This CDR3 is 15 amino acids long. CDR1 is GTSNPN, CDR2 SVGIG, per germline (reference sequence).

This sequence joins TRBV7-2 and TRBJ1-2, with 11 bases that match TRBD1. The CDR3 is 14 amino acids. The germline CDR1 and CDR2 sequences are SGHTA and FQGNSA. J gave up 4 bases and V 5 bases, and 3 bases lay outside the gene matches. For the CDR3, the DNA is TGTGCCAGCAGCCCAGGGACAGGGGGCTATGGCTACACCTTC. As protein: CASSPGTGGYGYTF.

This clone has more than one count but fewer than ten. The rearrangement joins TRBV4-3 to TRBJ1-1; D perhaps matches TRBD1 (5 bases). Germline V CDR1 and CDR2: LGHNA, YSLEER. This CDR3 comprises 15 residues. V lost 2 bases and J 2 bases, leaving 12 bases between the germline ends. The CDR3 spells CASSQSSTGNTEAFF. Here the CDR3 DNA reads TGCGCCAGCAGCCAAAGTTCTACAGGAAACACTGAAGCTTTCTTT.

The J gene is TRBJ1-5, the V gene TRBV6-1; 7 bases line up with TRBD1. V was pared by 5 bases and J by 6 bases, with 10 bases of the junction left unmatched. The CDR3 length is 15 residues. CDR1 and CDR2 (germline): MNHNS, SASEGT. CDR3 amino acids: CASSLEGAGSQPQHF. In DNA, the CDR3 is TGTGCCAGCAGTCTAGAGGGGGCTGGGAGTCAGCCCCAGCATTTT.